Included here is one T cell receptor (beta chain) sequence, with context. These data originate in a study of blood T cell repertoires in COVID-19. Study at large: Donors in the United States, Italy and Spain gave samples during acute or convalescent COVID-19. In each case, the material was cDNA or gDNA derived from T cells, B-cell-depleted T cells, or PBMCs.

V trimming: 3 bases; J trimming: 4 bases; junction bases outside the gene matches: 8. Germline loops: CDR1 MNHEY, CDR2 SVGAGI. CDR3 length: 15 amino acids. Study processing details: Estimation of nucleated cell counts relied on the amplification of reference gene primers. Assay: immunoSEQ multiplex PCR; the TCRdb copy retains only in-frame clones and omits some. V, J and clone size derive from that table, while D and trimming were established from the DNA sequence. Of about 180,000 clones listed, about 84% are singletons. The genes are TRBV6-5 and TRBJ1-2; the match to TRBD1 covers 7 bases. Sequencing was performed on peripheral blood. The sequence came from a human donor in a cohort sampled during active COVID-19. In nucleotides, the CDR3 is TGTGCCAGCAGTTATAAACAGGGGCTGGGCTATGGCTACACCTTC. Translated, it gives CASSYKQGLGYGYTF.